This T cell receptor (beta chain) was sequenced during a study of shared clonotypes between healthy human individuals. At the level of the study: The people who gave samples were two women and a few men aged 18 to 49.

Assay: immunoSEQ multiplex PCR; the TCRdb copy retains only in-frame clones and omits some. The table lists around 2,000,000 clones, about 95% of them singletons. Whole-study results and caveats: Non-shared clonotypes showed lower generation probabilities than clonotypes common to all four donors. Researchers sampled blood only, noting tissue repertoires likely differ. Naive CD4 clonotypes were shared across a few donors at roughly 5%.

V dropped 5 bases and J dropped 3; count of bases not matched to a gene: 16. The CDR3 runs 18 residues. Germline CDR1 is SEHNR and CDR2 is FQNEAQ (reference sequence). On this clone: Its antigen is unknown.

Sequencing used naive CD4+ T cells sorted from blood. The sample's subset: CD45RA+ positively selected. This rearrangement joins TRBV7-9 to TRBJ2-3; the match to TRBD2 covers 8 bases. The source is a man younger than 35 in good health. The CDR3 sequence is CASSPSRGGAPRTDTQYF. CDR3 DNA sequence: TGTGCCAGCAGCCCGAGCCGGGGGGGGGCCCCTAGGACAGATACGCAGTATTTT.